These 8 T cell receptor beta chains came from one sample sequenced in a study of blood T cell repertoires in COVID-19. The assay was immunoSEQ multiplex PCR, and TCRdb's table has in-frame clones only and misses some. Of under 250,000 clones detected, 80% to 85% appear once; the ten largest clones hold under 5%. The specimen sequenced was peripheral blood. These receptors all come from a man aged 50-60 years with active or convalescent COVID-19.

The V and J genes are TRBV5-5 and TRBJ2-4; D perhaps matches TRBD2 (7 bases). Per germline, CDR1 SGHKS and CDR2 YYEKEE (reference sequence). This CDR3 is built from 16 residues. Trimming took 3 bases from V and 6 from J, leaving 19 bases between them. The CDR3 DNA reads TGTGCCAGCAGCTCCACTGGAGGGGGAGGGGGAAACATTCAGTACTTC. The encoded protein is CASSSTGGGGGNIQYF.

The chain is built from TRBV5-4 and TRBJ2-1; D is perhaps TRBD1 (5 bases). This CDR3 has 15 amino acids. With 0 bases removed from V and 7 bases from J, the gap between germline ends came to 14 bases. Germline lookup yields CDR1 SGHNT and CDR2 YYREEE (reference sequence). The CDR3 region has the DNA TGTGCCAGCAGCTTGGCAGGGTCAAGGAGAAATGAGCAGTTCTTC. Translating it yields CASSLAGSRRNEQFF.

This chain links TRBV9 with TRBJ1-4; TRBD1 is a possible D gene (6 bases). Between the trimmed V and J ends, which lost 4 bases and 7 bases, there was a span of 14 bases. This CDR3 has 14 amino acids. Germline V lookup: CDR1 SGDLS, CDR2 YYNGEE. CDR3: CASSRTGGREKLFF. CDR3 nucleotide sequence: TGTGCCAGCAGCCGGACGGGGGGGCGTGAAAAACTGTTTTTT. The whole variable domain, filled in from reference TRBV9 and TRBJ1-4, reads DSGVTQTPKHLITATGQRVTLRCSPRSGDLSVYWYQQSLDQGLQFLIQYYNGEERAKGNILERFSAQQFPDLHSELNLSSLELGDSALYFCASSRTGGREKLFFGSGTQLSVL.

This clone has just one count. The V call is TRBV6-1, the J call TRBJ2-6; perhaps TRBD2 as D (5 bases). CDR3 length equals 16 residues. Trimming left V 4 bases short and J 4 bases short, with 14 bases between. The germline V gene encodes CDR1 MNHNS and CDR2 SASEGT. CDR3 region: CASSGVIASGANVLTF. DNA of the CDR3: TGTGCCAGCAGTGGTGTAATAGCGAGCGGGGCCAACGTCCTGACTTTC.

The rearrangement uses TRBV24-1 and TRBJ1-5, with D perhaps TRBD1 (5 bases). Trimming took 4 bases from V and 15 from J, leaving 21 bases between them. Germline V gives CDR1 KGHDR, CDR2 SFDVKD. The CDR3 length is 14 residues. The CDR3 sequence: CATSETQAPSARHF. CDR3 DNA: TGTGCCACCAGTGAAACACAGGCCCCGTCAGCACGGCATTTT.

This chain joins TRBV2 and TRBJ2-1; 7 bases line up with TRBD1. The CDR3 spans 13 residues. Germline values: CDR1 SNHLY, CDR2 FYNNEI. Trimming at V came to 5 bases and at J to 6 bases, leaving 4 bases not matched to a gene. The CDR3 is CASSQQGSNEQFF. The CDR3 DNA reads as TGTGCCAGCAGTCAACAGGGGAGCAATGAGCAGTTCTTC.

The genes are TRBV11-2 and TRBJ2-7, with D tentatively TRBD1 (7 bases). The CDR3 spans 15 residues. CDR1 and CDR2 (germline): SGHAT, FQNNGV. Trimming pared 3 bases from V and 4 bases from J, leaving 16 bases between. CDR3 nucleotides: TGTGCCAGCAGCTTGGGAGGAGGGGGCGGTTACGAGCAGTACTTC. It translates to CASSLGGGGGYEQYF.

This clone is a singleton in its sample. The chain combines TRBV28 with TRBJ2-1; 12 nucleotides line up with TRBD2. The CDR3 sequence is 15 residues long. V shed 3 bases, J shed 7 bases, and the junction held 4 bases outside the gene matches. From germline, CDR1 is MDHEN and CDR2 SYDVKM. CDR3 nucleotides: TGTGCCAGCAGTTTCACTAGCGGGGGGTTTAATGAGCAGTTCTTC. This gives the protein CASSFTSGGFNEQFF.